The rows below give T cell receptor beta chains drawn from one sample of a study of blood T cell repertoires in COVID-19. The assay was immunoSEQ multiplex PCR, and TCRdb's table has in-frame clones only and misses some. This sample has approximately 290,000 clones; 70% to 90% occur once, and the top ten carry about 0.9%. The sequenced sample consisted of peripheral blood. The receptors shown here come from a human donor with COVID-19, enrolled during active disease. The donor label of this sample is uncertain. Both conserved end residues are part of each CDR3. D genes are given only for firm matches. Size is omitted from some rows. Given values are once, few, many or a class for expanded clones.

clone_size j_call v_call d_call cdr3_nt cdr3_aa
- TRBJ2-3 TRBV9 - TGTGCCAGCAGCGCCTTAACTAGCACAGATACGCAGTATTTT CASSALTSTDTQYF
- TRBJ1-3 TRBV27 - TGTGCCAGCAGTTTTGGGGGCGGGTCTGGAAACACCATATATTTT CASSFGGGSGNTIYF
- TRBJ1-5 TRBV19 TRBD1 TGTGCCAGTAGTGCTCGACAGGGAACCCCCGGGGGGCCCCAGCATTTT CASSARQGTPGGPQHF
- TRBJ1-2 TRBV28 - TGTGCCAGCAGTTGGGACTCGGGCTACACCTTC CASSWDSGYTF
- TRBJ1-2 TRBV30 TRBD1 TGTGCCTGGAGGAAGGGGGCCGAAGGCTACACCTTC CAWRKGAEGYTF
few TRBJ1-5 TRBV10-3 - TGTGCCATCAGTGACAATCTTCCTACTAGCAATCAGCCCCAGCATTTT CAISDNLPTSNQPQHF
- TRBJ1-6 TRBV29-1 - TGCAGCGTTCAACAGGGAGTGGGGGATTCACCCCTCCACTTT CSVQQGVGDSPLHF
- TRBJ2-7 TRBV13 TRBD2 TGTGCCAGCAGCCCGGCCATCCCCGCCTGGGGGGGTTCCTACGAGCAGTACTTC CASSPAIPAWGGSYEQYF
- TRBJ1-6 TRBV2 TRBD1 TGTGCCAGCAGTGATTCGCCGACAGGGTTTTATTCACCCCTCCACTTT CASSDSPTGFYSPLHF
- TRBJ2-7 TRBV3-1/TRBV3-2 - TGTGCCAGCAGCCCCGCGAGGGGGTCCTACGAGCAGTACTTC CASSPARGSYEQYF
- TRBJ1-3 TRBV9 - TGTGCCAGCAGCGCAACCCACGGGGAGAACCACTCTGGAAACACCATATATTTT CASSATHGENHSGNTIYF
- TRBJ1-3 TRBV5-6 - TGTGCCAGCAGCCGCATGAACGGGGGCTCTGGAAACACCATATATTTT CASSRMNGGSGNTIYF
- TRBJ1-4 TRBV4-3 - TGCGCCAGCAGCCAAGACTATGCACCTAATAATGAAAAACTGTTTTTT CASSQDYAPNNEKLFF
- TRBJ1-6 TRBV28 - TGTGCCAGCCTCAAGAGCGGGATGGATAATTCACCCCTCCACTTT CASLKSGMDNSPLHF
- TRBJ2-2 TRBV7-3 - TGTGCCAGCAGCTTGGACAGTAGCAGTGCCGGGGAGCTGTTTTTT CASSLDSSSAGELFF
- TRBJ2-5 TRBV18 TRBD2 TGTGCCAGCTCACCGATAGGGACTAGCGGACAAGAGACCCAGTACTTC CASSPIGTSGQETQYF
- TRBJ1-4 TRBV6-5 TRBD1 TGTGCCAGCAGTTACTTGTTGGGACAGAAGAAAGAAAAACTGTTTTTT CASSYLLGQKKEKLFF
- TRBJ2-2 TRBV16 - TGTGCCAGCGGTGGCGGGACCGGGGAGCTGTTTTTT CASGGGTGELFF
once TRBJ2-7 TRBV15 TRBD2 TGTGCCACCAGCAGAGACCTAGCGGGAGACGAGCAGTACTTC CATSRDLAGDEQYF
- TRBJ2-1 TRBV7-7 TRBD1 TGTGCTAGCAGCACGACAGGGCGTGACAATGAGCAGTTCTTC CASSTTGRDNEQFF
- TRBJ2-7 TRBV12-3/TRBV12-4 - TGTGCCAGCAGCCAGCTAGGCGAGCAGTACTTC CASSQLGEQYF
- TRBJ2-3 TRBV30 - TGTGCCTGGAGTGTACCCCGGGACTCCTTCACAGATACGCAGTATTTT CAWSVPRDSFTDTQYF
- TRBJ2-7 TRBV11-2 - TGTGCCAGCAGCTTAGAGGACAGACTCGAGCAGTACTTC CASSLEDRLEQYF
once TRBJ2-5 TRBV2 - TGTGCCAGCAGTACGCTCAGCAGGGAAGAGACCCAGTACTTC CASSTLSREETQYF
- TRBJ2-5 TRBV21-1 - TGTGCCAGCAGCAAAACTCCAGGACTAGCGGGGCAAGAGACCCAGTACTTC CASSKTPGLAGQETQYF